What follows are 29 T cell receptor beta chains derived from one specimen sequenced in a study of human T cells and chemical hapten exposure. From the 5' RACE reads, TCRdb called clonotypes with MiXCR, one entry per CDR3 protein. The table has 130,000 or so distinct CDR3 sequences, approximately 4% seen once; the top ten hold 1.3% to 1.5%. The template was total RNA from unfractionated whole blood. These receptors were obtained from a female donor in good health.

This clonotype was picked up many times. In nucleotides, the CDR3 is TGCAGTGCTCCTCCTCACGGGACAGGGACCGACGAGCAGTACTTC. Its translation is CSAPPHGTGTDEQYF. The V gene is TRBV20-1, the J gene TRBJ2-7, with 9 bases fitting TRBD1. The germline CDR1 and CDR2 sequences are DFQATT and SNEGSKA (reference sequence). CDR3 length equals 15 residues. Trimming removed 5 bases from V and 5 bases from J; junction bases left unmatched: 13.

This clonotype was counted at least ten times. This chain links TRBV19 with TRBJ2-7; D possibly corresponds to TRBD1 (6 bases). The CDR3 totals 13 residues. Germline lookup yields CDR1 LNHDA and CDR2 SQIVND (reference sequence). V lost 4 bases, J lost 2 bases, and 9 bases lay in between. The CDR3 bases are TGTGCCAGTAGTAGGCGGACAGCCTACGAGCAGTACTTC. Protein product: CASSRRTAYEQYF.

The table lists this clonotype with many counts. The V and J genes are TRBV7-9 and TRBJ1-4; TRBD1 matches 8 bases. Per the germline V gene, CDR1 is SEHNR and CDR2 is FQNEAQ (reference sequence). The V gene end was trimmed by 4 bases and the J gene end by 7 bases; junction bases not matched to a gene: 8. The CDR3 contains 15 residues. The DNA of the CDR3 is TGTGCCAGCAGCTCGACAGGGGAGTATACTGAAAAACTGTTTTTT. It is translated as CASSSTGEYTEKLFF.

This clonotype was recorded a few times. The chain recombines TRBV24-1 with TRBJ2-1; tentatively, D is TRBD2 (5 bases). The germline V gene has CDR1 KGHDR and CDR2 SFDVKD. The CDR3 is 12 residues long. V was trimmed by 3 bases and J by 9 bases, leaving 8 bases between them. The CDR3 nucleotides are TGTGCCACCAGTGATCCGGGGTTTGAGCAGTTCTTC. It codes for CATSDPGFEQFF.

As regards this clonotype: A much bigger clone sits one base away, suggesting this may be a read error. V is TRBV7-3 and J is TRBJ2-1, with 8 bases matching TRBD2. Germline-derived CDR1 and CDR2 are SGHTA and FQGTGA. The CDR3 runs 15 residues. The CDR3 DNA reads as TGTACCAGCAGCTTAACGCCGGGGGGGTACAATGAGCAGTTCTTC. Protein sequence: CTSSLTPGGYNEQFF.

The chain uses TRBV12-3 or TRBV12-4 and TRBJ2-7, with D possibly TRBD1 on 6 matching bases. The germline V and J ends were trimmed by 6 bases and 4 bases, with 19 bases remaining between them. There are 15 residues in the CDR3. CDR3 nucleotides: TGTGCCAGCAGGTACAGGGTCTTAACCTCGTACGAGCAGTACTTC. Residues: CASRYRVLTSYEQYF.

Comment on this clonotype: A read error is possible here, since a much larger clone lies one base away. V usage is TRBV27 and J usage is TRBJ1-2; D gene unclear. The germline CDR1 and CDR2 sequences are MNHEY and SMNVEV (reference sequence). The ends were cut back, 5 bases at V and 12 bases at J, with 19 bases in the middle. This CDR3 has 13 residues. CDR3 bases: TGTGCCAGCAGTCAGGTGGATGGCAACGGCGACACCTTC. As protein: CASSQVDGNGDTF.

V gene TRBV12-3 or TRBV12-4 combines with J gene TRBJ2-1; 9 positions agree with TRBD2. The CDR3 has 15 residues. Trimming at V came to 7 bases and at J to 7 bases, leaving 11 bases not matched to a gene. For the CDR3, the DNA is TGTGCCAGCACCAATAGCGGGGGAATCGTTAATGAGCAGTTCTTC. The encoded protein is CASTNSGGIVNEQFF.

The chain joins TRBV5-1 to TRBJ2-3; a possible D gene is TRBD1 (5 bases). The germline CDR1 and CDR2 sequences are SGHRS and YFSETQ. The CDR3 is 14 amino acids. V lost 1 base and J 2 bases, leaving 8 bases between the germline ends. CDR3 amino acids: CASSLRQNTDTQYF. The CDR3 DNA reads as TGCGCCAGCAGCTTGCGACAGAACACAGATACGCAGTATTTT.

This clonotype has at least ten counts. This CDR3 reads CASSRDPTPYEQYF. For the CDR3, the DNA is TGTGCCAGCAGCCGTGATCCAACCCCCTACGAGCAGTACTTC. The J gene is TRBJ2-7, the V gene TRBV3-1; D unclear. In germline, CDR1 is LGHDT, CDR2 YNNKEL (reference sequence). The CDR3 totals 14 residues. Trimming shortened V by 4 bases and J by 2 bases, and 12 bases separated the two germline ends.

The chain carries TRBV4-2 and TRBJ2-3; D is perhaps TRBD1 (5 bases). Germline-derived CDR1 and CDR2 are LGHNA and YNFKEQ. V shed 4 bases and J shed 7 bases, with 15 bases lying between them. The CDR3 extends over 14 amino acids. The CDR3 DNA follows: TGTGCCAGCAGCCCAGGACCCCCAGGGTATACGCAGTATTTT. This sequence encodes CASSPGPPGYTQYF.

This clonotype showed up many times. The chain is built from TRBV27 and TRBJ1-6, with 8 bases identical to TRBD1. The V and J ends lost 4 bases and 5 bases, in that order; junction bases with no gene match: 13. Germline V lookup: CDR1 MNHEY, CDR2 SMNVEV (reference sequence). The CDR3 spans 18 residues. CDR3 residues: CASSWRTGTLQDNSPLHF. The CDR3 nucleotides read TGTGCCAGCAGTTGGAGGACAGGGACCTTACAAGATAATTCACCCCTCCACTTT.

In regard to this clonotype: A clone one base away is much larger, so this may be a read error. J is TRBJ2-7 and V is TRBV28, with 9 bases lining up with TRBD1. Germline V CDR1 and CDR2: MDHEN, SYDVKM. The CDR3 totals 13 residues. J was trimmed by 7 bases and V by 9 bases; bases with no gene match: 10. The CDR3 DNA reads TGTGCCAGTTCCGGGACAGGGTCGGTTGAGCAGTACTTC. Protein: CASSGTGSVEQYF. Filled out from reference TRBV28 and TRBJ2-7, the complete variable domain reads DVKVTQSSRYLVKRTGEKVFLECVQDMDHENMFWYRQDPGLGLRLIYFSYDVKMKEKGDIPEGYSVSREKKERFSLILESASTNQTSMYLCASSGTGSVEQYFGPGTRLTVT.

This clonotype was counted many times. This sequence joins TRBV18 and TRBJ1-1; no clear D. Trimming pared 2 bases from V and 6 bases from J, leaving 13 bases between. The CDR3 sequence is 14 residues long. The germline V gene has CDR1 KGHSH and CDR2 LQKENI. CDR3 nucleotide sequence: TGTGCCAGCTCACCAGACATGGGTGTATCTGAAGCTTTCTTT. Amino acids: CASSPDMGVSEAFF.

This clonotype was detected many times. The chain joins TRBV3-1 to TRBJ2-3; the D is unclear. Trimming removed 3 bases at V and 8 bases at J, with 6 bases between. Germline loops: CDR1 LGHDT, CDR2 YNNKEL (reference sequence). CDR3 length: 11 residues. The CDR3 is CASSHPFTQYF. The CDR3 DNA follows: TGTGCCAGCAGCCACCCTTTTACGCAGTATTTT.

This clonotype was picked up a small number of times. The chain employs TRBV7-9 and TRBJ1-1; D ambiguous. V lost 2 bases and J 7 bases, leaving 8 bases between the germline ends. The germline CDR1 and CDR2 sequences are SEHNR and FQNEAQ (reference sequence). The CDR3 sequence is 12 residues long. CDR3 residues: CASSLIGDEAFF. The DNA for the CDR3 is TGTGCCAGCAGCTTAATCGGGGATGAAGCTTTCTTT.

In its sample, this clonotype was seen a few times. J is TRBJ2-1 and V is TRBV7-9; TRBD1 agrees at 7 bases. The CDR3 is 16 amino acids. Germline CDR1 SEHNR, CDR2 FQNEAQ (reference sequence). The V and J ends lost 5 bases and 2 bases, in that order; junction bases with no gene match: 9. CDR3 residues: CASSINRGPTYNEQFF. CDR3 nucleotide sequence: TGTGCCAGCAGCATCAACAGGGGACCAACCTACAATGAGCAGTTCTTC.

This clonotype was counted ten times or more. V and J are TRBV6-2 or TRBV6-3 and TRBJ2-2; D is perhaps TRBD1 (6 bases). Trimming stripped 0 bases from V and 4 bases from J, with 12 bases between. Germline loops: CDR1 MNHEY, CDR2 SVGEGT. The CDR3 contains 16 residues. The CDR3 protein is CASSYSLGHPTGELFF. The CDR3, as DNA: TGTGCCAGCAGTTACTCGTTGGGACACCCCACCGGGGAGCTGTTTTTT.

This clonotype was seen at least ten times. CDR3 DNA: TGTGCCAGCAGTCAAGGCGGGGGCATCGATGAGCAGTTCTTC. Translating gives CASSQGGGIDEQFF. This chain links TRBV6-4 with TRBJ2-1; tentative D call: TRBD2 (7 bases). With 5 bases removed from V and 8 bases from J, the gap between germline ends came to 16 bases. The CDR3 sequence is 14 residues long. Germline V gene sequence: CDR1 MRHNA, CDR2 SNTAGT.

The V call is TRBV28, the J call TRBJ1-1, with TRBD1 matching over 8 bases. This CDR3 is built from 15 residues. Germline values: CDR1 MDHEN, CDR2 SYDVKM. The V segment lost 5 bases and the J segment 4 bases; nucleotides outside the gene matches: 9. This CDR3 reads CASSPWGQDPTEAFF. CDR3 nucleotide sequence: TGTGCCAGCAGTCCCTGGGGACAGGATCCCACTGAAGCTTTCTTT.

A remark on this clonotype: Just one base apart from a much larger clone, this may be a read error. This chain links TRBV28 with TRBJ2-3; 10 bases align to TRBD1. The CDR3 runs 15 residues. From germline, CDR1 is MDHEN and CDR2 SYDVKM. The CDR3 nucleotides are TGTGCCAGCGGTTTAGGGACAGGGGGCACAGATACGCAGTATTTT. This translates into CASGLGTGGTDTQYF.

This clonotype was observed many times. J is TRBJ1-3 and V is TRBV5-1; D possibly corresponds to TRBD1 (5 bases). Per germline, CDR1 SGHRS and CDR2 YFSETQ. V shed 6 bases and J shed 3 bases, with 7 bases lying between them. This CDR3 has 12 residues. CDR3 in amino acids: CASKQDGNTIYF. The CDR3 coding sequence is TGCGCCAGCAAACAGGATGGAAACACCATATATTTT.

This clonotype occurred many times. The DNA for the CDR3 is TGTGCCAGCAGCTCCGGACAGGGCATAGTGGTAGATGGCTACACCTTC. Its translation: CASSSGQGIVVDGYTF. This chain uses TRBV7-9 with TRBJ1-2, with TRBD1 matching over 8 bases. Unmatched junction bases numbered 13, after V lost 4 bases and J lost 6 bases. Germline values: CDR1 SEHNR, CDR2 FQNEAQ (reference sequence). The CDR3 sequence is 16 residues long.

In this sample, this clonotype turned up a few times. The chain is built from TRBV11-2 and TRBJ1-1, with D hard to call. Germline V gives CDR1 SGHAT, CDR2 FQNNGV. The V gene lost 5 bases and the J gene lost 4 bases, with 20 bases spanning the gap. The CDR3 extends over 16 amino acids. CDR3: CASSGSLRAEFTEAFF. The CDR3 DNA reads TGTGCCAGCAGCGGTAGCCTGAGGGCCGAGTTCACTGAAGCTTTCTTT.

This clonotype was seen more than once but under ten times. This clone may be a read error of a much larger clone one base away. The genes are TRBV12-3 or TRBV12-4 and TRBJ1-5; D remains ambiguous. The CDR3 runs 11 residues. V lost 4 bases and J lost 12, with 10 bases in between. In DNA, the CDR3 is TGTGCCAGCAGTTCCACCAGACTCCAGCATTTT. This gives the protein CASSSTRLQHF.

This clonotype showed up many times. The chain joins TRBV7-2 to TRBJ2-1; D gene unclear. The CDR3 is 12 amino acids. Trimming removed 7 bases at V and 8 bases at J, with 12 bases between. Germline CDR1 reads SGHTA; CDR2 reads FQGNSA. The chain's CDR3 is CASTPQRHEQFF. CDR3 nucleotides: TGTGCCAGCACCCCCCAGCGCCATGAGCAGTTCTTC.

This clonotype was observed at least ten times. The V and J genes are TRBV5-1 and TRBJ1-2, with D tentatively TRBD1 (5 bases). CDR3 length equals 15 residues. V was clipped by 0 bases and J by 4 bases, with 13 bases between them. Germline assignment: CDR1 SGHRS and CDR2 YFSETQ. CDR3 sequence: CASSLEGRRSYGYTF. Here the CDR3 DNA reads TGCGCCAGCAGCTTGGAGGGACGCCGGAGCTATGGCTACACCTTC.

There are many counts of this clonotype. This chain connects TRBV6-1 to TRBJ1-5, with a weak D call TRBD1 (6 bases). There are 14 residues in the CDR3. Germline-derived CDR1 and CDR2 are MNHNS and SASEGT. The V and J ends lost 2 bases and 2 bases respectively, with 7 bases between them. CDR3: CASSESGGNQPQHF. In DNA form, the CDR3 reads TGTGCCAGCAGTGAATCAGGGGGCAATCAGCCCCAGCATTTT.

The chain employs TRBV25-1 and TRBJ2-3; 9 bases agree with TRBD1. The CDR3 runs to 16 residues. Germline V lookup: CDR1 MGHDK, CDR2 SYGVNS. J was trimmed by 7 bases and V by 5 bases; bases with no gene match: 13. The CDR3 nucleotides read TGTGCCAGCAGTAGGCAAGGACAGGGGAGGCGAAATACGCAGTATTTT. It translates to CASSRQGQGRRNTQYF. Drawing the rest from reference TRBV25-1 and TRBJ2-3, the complete variable domain is EADIYQTPRYLVIGTGKKITLECSQTMGHDKMYWYQQDPGMELHLIHYSYGVNSTEKGDLSSESTVSRIRTEHFPLTLESARPSHTSQYLCASSRQGQGRRNTQYFGPGTRLTVL.